This is a list of T cell receptor beta chains from one sample in a study of blood T cell repertoires in COVID-19. TCRdb keeps only in-frame clones here, not all; method: immunoSEQ multiplex PCR. The sample has around 190,000 clones, less than 80% seen once; the top ten hold roughly an eighth. The sample was peripheral blood. These TCRs come from a woman aged 45-60 years with acute or convalescent COVID-19. The CDR3 runs from the conserved cysteine through the conserved F or W. Each record gives: V gene, J gene, CDR3 protein.

v_call: TRBV10-3
j_call: TRBJ2-7
cdr3_aa: CATQTTSSYEQYF

v_call: TRBV5-1
j_call: TRBJ2-2
cdr3_aa: CASSPSQGYTGELFF

v_call: TRBV28
j_call: TRBJ1-5
cdr3_aa: CASSLTGNQPQHF

v_call: TRBV7-6
j_call: TRBJ2-3
cdr3_aa: CASSLGLAGGRSSDTQYF

v_call: TRBV27
j_call: TRBJ2-1
cdr3_aa: CASSPWGGPSYNEQFF

v_call: TRBV28
j_call: TRBJ2-7
cdr3_aa: CASSTWTSGRNEQYF

v_call: TRBV5-5
j_call: TRBJ2-7
cdr3_aa: CASSLGVSLSYEQYF

v_call: TRBV24-1
j_call: TRBJ2-7
cdr3_aa: CATSDPDVTGRYEQYF

v_call: TRBV25-1
j_call: TRBJ2-7
cdr3_aa: CASSEHQGFTYEQYF

v_call: TRBV3-1/TRBV3-2
j_call: TRBJ1-2
cdr3_aa: CASSQQGFKGYGYTF

v_call: TRBV3-1/TRBV3-2
j_call: TRBJ2-5
cdr3_aa: CASSQVWDRQETQYF

v_call: TRBV6-5
j_call: TRBJ1-5
cdr3_aa: CASRRGTGNQPQHF

v_call: TRBV11-2
j_call: TRBJ2-1
cdr3_aa: CASSQVRGSSYNEQFF

v_call: TRBV6-5
j_call: TRBJ2-7
cdr3_aa: CASTRQGEAYEQYF

v_call: TRBV28
j_call: TRBJ1-2
cdr3_aa: CASSTPGQGNYGYTF

v_call: TRBV24-1
j_call: TRBJ1-4
cdr3_aa: CATSDGPQGANEKLFF

v_call: TRBV2
j_call: TRBJ1-1
cdr3_aa: CASSPRVANTEAFF

v_call: TRBV5-1
j_call: TRBJ2-1
cdr3_aa: CASSPGLAGNYNEQFF

v_call: TRBV24-1
j_call: TRBJ1-2
cdr3_aa: CATSDGTAYGYTF

v_call: TRBV4-1
j_call: TRBJ1-5
cdr3_aa: CASSTRDIDQPQHF

v_call: TRBV28
j_call: TRBJ1-5
cdr3_aa: CASTPFLGPYPQHF

v_call: TRBV6-5
j_call: TRBJ2-7
cdr3_aa: CASSVKQGNEQYF

v_call: TRBV4-3
j_call: TRBJ1-2
cdr3_aa: CASSQDTGGRGNGYTF

v_call: TRBV24-1
j_call: TRBJ2-1
cdr3_aa: CATSDLRTGSSYNEQFF

v_call: TRBV20-1
j_call: TRBJ2-1
cdr3_aa: CSASARGGLFF

v_call: TRBV9
j_call: TRBJ2-7
cdr3_aa: CASSRQGNDEQYF

v_call: TRBV19
j_call: TRBJ2-7
cdr3_aa: CASSATGTYEQYF

v_call: TRBV6-2/TRBV6-3
j_call: TRBJ1-2
cdr3_aa: CASSWDRAYGYTF

v_call: TRBV7-8
j_call: TRBJ2-7
cdr3_aa: CASSLGQGGSYEQYF

v_call: TRBV24-1
j_call: TRBJ1-2
cdr3_aa: CATSDHNRANYGYTF

v_call: TRBV7-6
j_call: TRBJ1-4
cdr3_aa: CASSSGQGFGEKLFF

v_call: TRBV29-1
j_call: TRBJ2-2
cdr3_aa: CSVEGSREGPGELFF

v_call: TRBV9
j_call: TRBJ1-6
cdr3_aa: CASSEGRRGANSPLHF

v_call: TRBV30
j_call: TRBJ1-2
cdr3_aa: CAWSVSFDRGANYGYTF

v_call: TRBV2
j_call: TRBJ1-4
cdr3_aa: CASRQGAREKLFF

v_call: TRBV5-3
j_call: TRBJ2-7
cdr3_aa: CARSSDRPYEQYF

v_call: TRBV5-8
j_call: TRBJ2-7
cdr3_aa: CASSLGQGLASYEQYF

v_call: TRBV30
j_call: TRBJ1-3
cdr3_aa: CAWNRGTASGNTIYF

v_call: TRBV5-1
j_call: TRBJ2-3
cdr3_aa: CASSFGTGKPDTQYF

v_call: TRBV9
j_call: TRBJ1-6
cdr3_aa: CASSLTGTAGNSPLHF

v_call: TRBV6-5
j_call: TRBJ2-2
cdr3_aa: CASSYKPEAGELFF

v_call: TRBV4-2
j_call: TRBJ1-1
cdr3_aa: CASSPHFVQATTMNTEAFF

v_call: TRBV16
j_call: TRBJ2-3
cdr3_aa: CASSQVQDTQYF

v_call: TRBV11-3
j_call: TRBJ2-1
cdr3_aa: CASSPGGGPYNEQFF

v_call: TRBV5-1
j_call: TRBJ1-2
cdr3_aa: CASSAVRDTYGYTF

v_call: TRBV28
j_call: TRBJ1-1
cdr3_aa: CASSLRQGSQYTEAFF

v_call: TRBV11-3
j_call: TRBJ2-3
cdr3_aa: CASSLGVLSSDTQYF

v_call: TRBV7-2
j_call: TRBJ1-6
cdr3_aa: CASSFRGSSYNSPLHF

v_call: TRBV16
j_call: TRBJ1-1
cdr3_aa: CASSHAGRGGLTTEAFF

v_call: TRBV18
j_call: TRBJ1-2
cdr3_aa: CASSMGQGGYGYTF

v_call: TRBV11-2
j_call: TRBJ2-1
cdr3_aa: CASSLDQLVNEQFF

v_call: TRBV6-2/TRBV6-3
j_call: TRBJ2-1
cdr3_aa: CASSYSRGGYNEQFF

v_call: TRBV19
j_call: TRBJ2-1
cdr3_aa: CASSMLATSYNEQFF

v_call: TRBV29-1
j_call: TRBJ2-3
cdr3_aa: CSVDLAGTDTQYF